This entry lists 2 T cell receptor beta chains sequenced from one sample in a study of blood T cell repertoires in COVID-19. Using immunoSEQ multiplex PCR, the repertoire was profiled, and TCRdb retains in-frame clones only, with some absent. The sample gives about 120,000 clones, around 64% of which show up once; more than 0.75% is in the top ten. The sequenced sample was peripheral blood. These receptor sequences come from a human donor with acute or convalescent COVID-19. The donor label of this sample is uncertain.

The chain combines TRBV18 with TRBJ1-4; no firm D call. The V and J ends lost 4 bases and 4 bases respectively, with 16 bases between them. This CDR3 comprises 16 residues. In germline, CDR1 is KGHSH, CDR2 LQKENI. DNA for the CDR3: TGTGCCAGCTCACGTCGGGCTCCGCGGGGTAATGAAAAACTGTTTTTT. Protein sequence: CASSRRAPRGNEKLFF.

CDR3 DNA sequence: TGTGCCAGCAACCATTACGGGACAGACATTTACAATGAGCAGTTCTTC. This encodes CASNHYGTDIYNEQFF. This rearrangement joins TRBV7-8 to TRBJ2-1; 7 bases are a match to TRBD1. J lost 4 bases, V lost 7 bases, and 13 bases had no gene match. Germline V gives CDR1 SGHVS, CDR2 FQNEAQ. The CDR3 consists of 16 residues. The variable domain in full, with the rest retrieved from reference TRBV7-8 and TRBJ2-1, is GAGVSQSPRYKVAKRGQDVALRCDPISGHVSLFWYQQALGQGPEFLTYFQNEAQLDKSGLPSDRFFAERPEGSVSTLKIQRTQQEDSAVYLCASNHYGTDIYNEQFFGPGTRLTVL.